The rows below give T cell receptor beta chains drawn from one sample of a study of blood T cell repertoires in COVID-19. Sequencing used immunoSEQ multiplex PCR; TCRdb keeps in-frame clones, though not all of them. The sample comprises approximately 270,000 clones, 88% of which are singletons, and around 1.4% rests with the top ten. Sequencing input: peripheral blood. All receptors come from a man older than 75 with acute or convalescent COVID-19. Both conserved end residues are part of each CDR3. Each record gives: J gene, D gene, V gene, CDR3 DNA, CDR3 protein. A D gene is named only where the DNA matches it firmly.

TRBJ2-5 | TRBD1 | TRBV27 | TGTGCCAGCAGTTTAGGTCCGGGACAGGGGGCTGAGACCCAGTACTTC | CASSLGPGQGAETQYF
TRBJ1-1 | TRBD1 | TRBV19 | TGTGCCAGTAGTATTACAGGGGGCGAGGGCACTGAAGCTTTCTTT | CASSITGGEGTEAFF
TRBJ2-3 | TRBD2 | TRBV11-2 | TGTGCCAGCAGCTCTACTAGCGGCACAGATACGCAGTATTTT | CASSSTSGTDTQYF
TRBJ1-1 | - | TRBV28 | TGTGCCAGCAGTTTGGCAGGGCGTGAAGCTTTCTTT | CASSLAGREAFF
TRBJ1-1 | - | TRBV19 | TGTGCCAGTAGGCACAGGGATATGAACACTGAAGCTTTCTTT | CASRHRDMNTEAFF
TRBJ2-5 | TRBD2 | TRBV10-3 | TGTGCCATCGGGGAGGCGGGGGTACAAGAGACCCAGTACTTC | CAIGEAGVQETQYF
TRBJ2-1 | TRBD2 | TRBV19 | TGTGCCAGTAGTATAGATGGTAGGACTAGCGGGTACAATGAGCAGTTCTTC | CASSIDGRTSGYNEQFF
TRBJ2-6 | - | TRBV2 | TGTGCCAGCAGACCCGAGGGTTCTGGGGCCAACGTCCTGACTTTC | CASRPEGSGANVLTF
TRBJ1-1 | TRBD1 | TRBV4-1 | TGCGCCAGCAGCCAAACTCCCGACAGGGTGCAGGGTGAAGCTTTCTTT | CASSQTPDRVQGEAFF
TRBJ1-2 | TRBD1 | TRBV5-1 | TGCGCCAGCAGCTCAGGGACAGGGGACTATGGCTACACCTTC | CASSSGTGDYGYTF
TRBJ2-1 | TRBD2 | TRBV7-3 | TGTGCCAGCAGCTTGGGCAGCCGGGGGGATGAGCAGTTCTTC | CASSLGSRGDEQFF
TRBJ2-5 | TRBD1 | TRBV7-2 | TGTGCCAGCAGCCCGGACAGGGGGATACAAGAGACCCAGTACTTC | CASSPDRGIQETQYF
TRBJ2-3 | - | TRBV18 | TGTGCCAGCTCGCTCGAAAGGGGTGATGGTCTTTCCGAAACAGATACGCAGTATTTT | CASSLERGDGLSETDTQYF
TRBJ2-7 | - | TRBV6-2/TRBV6-3 | TGTGCCAGCAGTTACTCGAGGGGGTCCAGCCACGAGCAGTACTTC | CASSYSRGSSHEQYF
TRBJ2-2 | - | TRBV11-2 | TGTGCCAGCAGATCAGTATTAACCGGGGAGCTGTTTTTT | CASRSVLTGELFF
TRBJ1-5 | TRBD1 | TRBV4-1 | TGCGCCAGCAGCCCGGGACAGGGCAATCAGCCCCAGCATTTT | CASSPGQGNQPQHF
TRBJ1-5 | - | TRBV19 | TGTGCCAGTAGTAAGGGGCAGGGCCGCGCGGTGAATCAGCCCCAGCATTTT | CASSKGQGRAVNQPQHF
TRBJ1-6 | - | TRBV12-3/TRBV12-4 | TGTGCCAGCAGTCCGGTAAATTCACCCCTCCACTTT | CASSPVNSPLHF